This T cell receptor (beta chain) was sequenced during a study of T cell responses to AZD1222 COVID-19 vaccine. For this clone: Its antigen remains unidentified.

V was shortened by 0 bases and J by 2 bases, with 22 bases between the two germline ends. This CDR3 comprises 19 residues. Germline V gene lookup returns CDR1 LGHNA and CDR2 YNFKEQ. Study-level results: At baseline, seropositivity was found in only six AZD1222 recipients. Clonal diversity was possibly underestimated, and white British individuals and females predominated among donors.

Sequencing was performed with immunoSEQ multiplex PCR; in TCRdb, only in-frame clones are kept and a portion is missing. Of under 95,000 clones listed, roughly 89% are singletons. The source was peripheral blood, collected on day 0 of AZD1222 vaccination. The source is an adult in good health. The gene calls are TRBV4-2 and TRBJ2-5; tentative D call: TRBD2 (5 bases). The CDR3 reads CASSQEGSPRGLPQETQYF. Written as DNA, the CDR3 is TGTGCCAGCAGCCAAGAGGGATCCCCCCGTGGACTTCCTCAAGAGACCCAGTACTTC.